This T cell receptor (beta chain) is drawn from a study of cytomegalovirus exposure and HLA in healthy donors. Germline V lookup: CDR1 MGHRA, CDR2 YSYEKL. V lost 0 bases to trimming and J lost 4 bases; unmatched junction nucleotides: 3. This CDR3 spans 16 amino acids. This clone has just a few counts. The PCR employed 60 Vbeta primers together with 13 Jbeta primers. Data came from immunoSEQ multiplex PCR; TCRdb stores just in-frame clones and leaves some out. This sample has roughly 180,000 clones, with approximately 81% found just once. The sequenced material came from PBMCs. The source is a woman between 18 and 29 years old in good health and CMV-seronegative. The rearrangement links TRBV4-1 to TRBJ2-5; 12 nucleotides agree with TRBD2. CDR3 coding DNA: TGCGCCAGCAGCCAAGATGGACTAGCGGGACGAGAGACCCAGTACTTC. It specifies CASSQDGLAGRETQYF.